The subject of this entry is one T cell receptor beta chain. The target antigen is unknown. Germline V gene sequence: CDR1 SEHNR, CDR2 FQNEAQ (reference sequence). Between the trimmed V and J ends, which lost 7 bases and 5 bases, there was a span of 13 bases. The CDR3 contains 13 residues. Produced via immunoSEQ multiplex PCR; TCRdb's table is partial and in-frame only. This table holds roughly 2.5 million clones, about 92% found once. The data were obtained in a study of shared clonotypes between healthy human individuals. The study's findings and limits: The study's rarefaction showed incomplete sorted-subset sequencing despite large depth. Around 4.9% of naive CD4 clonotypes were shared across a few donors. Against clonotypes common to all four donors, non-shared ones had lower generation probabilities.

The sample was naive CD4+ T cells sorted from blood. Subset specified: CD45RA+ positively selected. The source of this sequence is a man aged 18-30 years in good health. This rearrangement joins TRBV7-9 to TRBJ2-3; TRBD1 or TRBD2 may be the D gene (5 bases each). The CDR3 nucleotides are TGTGCCAGCACCCCGATGGGGGTAGATACGCAGTATTTT. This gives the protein CASTPMGVDTQYF.